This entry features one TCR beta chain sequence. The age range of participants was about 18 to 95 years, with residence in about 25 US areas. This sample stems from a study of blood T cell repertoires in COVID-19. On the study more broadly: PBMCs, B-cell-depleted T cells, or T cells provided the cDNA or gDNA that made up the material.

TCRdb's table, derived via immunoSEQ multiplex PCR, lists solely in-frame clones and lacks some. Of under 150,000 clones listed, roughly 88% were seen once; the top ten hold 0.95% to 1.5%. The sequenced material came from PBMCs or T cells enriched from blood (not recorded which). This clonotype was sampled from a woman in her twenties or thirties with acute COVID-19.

The CDR3 here is CASSMTRNTGELFF. CDR3 nucleotide sequence: TGTGCCAGCAGTATGACTCGGAACACCGGGGAGCTGTTTTTT. The V and J genes are TRBV27 and TRBJ2-2; D not certain. CDR1 is MNHEY, CDR2 SMNVEV, per germline (reference sequence). The CDR3 sequence is 14 residues long. V shed 5 bases and J shed 1 base, with 8 bases lying between them.